The 26 T cell receptor beta chains presented below share a single source sample, sequenced in a study of T cell responses to AZD1222 COVID-19 vaccine. Data came from immunoSEQ multiplex PCR; TCRdb stores just in-frame clones and leaves some out. The sample has 120,000 to 150,000 clones; roughly 90% are singletons. Sequencing used peripheral blood, obtained on day 0 of AZD1222 vaccination. The receptors come from an adult in good health.

The rearrangement uses TRBV11-3 and TRBJ2-2; the D is unclear. Germline CDR1 SGHNT, CDR2 YENEEA. V dropped 6 bases and J dropped 2 bases, with 7 bases sitting between them. CDR3 length: 13 residues. The CDR3 spells CASRDNNTGELFF. Written as DNA, the CDR3 is TGTGCCAGCAGAGACAATAACACCGGGGAGCTGTTTTTT.

The chain combines TRBV28 with TRBJ1-4; no reliable D call. Trimming removed 6 bases from V and 4 bases from J, with 6 bases in between. The V gene's germline CDR1 is MDHEN and CDR2 SYDVKM. The CDR3 spans 12 residues. The CDR3 DNA sequence: TGTGCCAGCAGGGATCTTAATGAAAAACTGTTTTTT. Its protein product is CASRDLNEKLFF.

This chain joins TRBV19 and TRBJ1-5, with no clear D. The V and J ends lost 3 bases and 0 bases respectively, with 30 bases between them. Germline V gene sequence: CDR1 LNHDA, CDR2 SQIVND (reference sequence). The CDR3 consists of 22 residues. CDR3 residues: CASSIHRRVYLRINYSNQPQHF. CDR3 in DNA: TGTGCCAGTAGTATTCACAGACGAGTGTATTTAAGGATAAACTATAGCAATCAGCCCCAGCATTTT.

The chain recombines TRBV7-9 with TRBJ1-3; 9 positions match TRBD1. In germline, CDR1 is SEHNR, CDR2 FQNEAQ (reference sequence). This CDR3 has 16 residues. V shed 1 base, J shed 2 bases, and the junction held 3 bases outside the gene matches. The CDR3 nucleotides read TGTGCCAGCAGCTTAGAGGGACAGGGCCCTGGAAACACCATATATTTT. It yields the protein CASSLEGQGPGNTIYF.

The V call is TRBV29-1, the J call TRBJ1-2; 9 bases are a match to TRBD1. The CDR3 is 14 amino acids. Germline V CDR1 and CDR2: SQVTM, ANQGSEA. V lost 6 bases and J lost 0; bases outside the gene matches: 5. This chain's CDR3 is CSVGGQGANYGYTF. The CDR3 DNA is TGCAGCGTGGGGGGACAGGGAGCTAACTATGGCTACACCTTC. Complete variable domain (other parts from reference TRBV29-1 and TRBJ1-2): SAVISQKPSRDICQRGTSLTIQCQVDSQVTMMFWYRQQPGQSLTLIATANQGSEATYESGFVIDKFPISRPNLTFSTLTVSNMSPEDSSIYLCSVGGQGANYGYTFGSGTRLTVV.

The chain has TRBV5-6 and TRBJ1-2; 10 positions agree with TRBD1. Germline V gene lookup returns CDR1 SGHDT and CDR2 YYEEEE. The V segment lost 3 bases and the J segment 3 bases; nucleotides outside the gene matches: 8. CDR3 length: 16 residues. CDR3: CASSSWDRGSDYGYTF. In DNA form, the CDR3 reads TGTGCCAGCAGCTCCTGGGACAGGGGATCGGACTATGGCTACACCTTC.

V gene TRBV18 combines with J gene TRBJ1-1; D remains unclear. In germline, CDR1 is KGHSH, CDR2 LQKENI. V lost 4 bases and J 1 base, leaving 7 bases between the germline ends. This CDR3 has 13 amino acids. The CDR3: CASSQTGNTEAFF. CDR3 DNA: TGTGCCAGCTCACAAACGGGGAACACTGAAGCTTTCTTT.

This clone was seen just once. The chain employs TRBV6-5 and TRBJ1-5; a weak D match, TRBD1 (5 bases). V was shortened by 2 bases and J by 5 bases, with 10 bases between the two germline ends. CDR1 is MNHEY, CDR2 SVGAGI, per germline. The CDR3 is 14 residues long. The CDR3 is CASSYAGDHQPQHF. The CDR3 DNA follows: TGTGCCAGCAGTTACGCGGGGGATCATCAGCCCCAGCATTTT.

As for this clone: One junction end does not reproduce the germline sequence, and a read error may be involved. The rearrangement uses TRBV9 and TRBJ1-1; tentatively, D is TRBD1 (5 bases). Germline V gene data show CDR1 as SGDLS and CDR2 as YYNGEE. This CDR3 comprises 14 residues. The CDR3 DNA sequence: TGTACCAGCAGCGTAGTGGGGGTCGGCACTGAAGCTTTCTTT. Translating gives CTSSVVGVGTEAFF. Supplemented by reference TRBV9 and TRBJ1-1, the full variable domain reads DSGVTQTPKHLITATGQRVTLRCSPRSGDLSVYWYQQSLDQGLQFLIQYYNGEERAKGNILERFSAQQFPDLHSELNLSSLELGDSALYFCTSSVVGVGTEAFFGQGTRLTVV.

This chain uses TRBV16 with TRBJ1-1; unclear D gene. CDR3 length equals 15 residues. The V gene's germline CDR1 is KGHSY and CDR2 FQNENV. V lost 2 bases, J lost 0 bases, and 10 bases lay in between. The CDR3 here is CASSQTGGMNTEAFF. The CDR3 bases are TGTGCCAGCAGCCAAACTGGAGGGATGAACACTGAAGCTTTCTTT.

The chain uses TRBV11-3 and TRBJ2-1, with 13 bases fitting TRBD2. Germline V gives CDR1 SGHNT, CDR2 YENEEA. The CDR3 is 16 amino acids. The J segment lost 6 bases and the V segment lost 3 bases, leaving 5 bases of the junction unmatched. CDR3 DNA: TGTGCCAGCAGCTTGGTACTAGCGGGAGGGCCCAATGAGCAGTTCTTC. Its translation is CASSLVLAGGPNEQFF.

This clone occurred once. The J gene is TRBJ2-4, the V gene TRBV28; D call uncertain. Trimming pared 8 bases from V and 6 bases from J, leaving 11 bases between. This CDR3 spans 12 amino acids. Germline V gives CDR1 MDHEN, CDR2 SYDVKM. The CDR3, as DNA: TGTGCCAGCGGTGAGGTCGGAAACATTCAGTACTTC. As protein: CASGEVGNIQYF.

The chain links TRBV11-3 to TRBJ1-1; 9 bases match TRBD1. The ends lost 0 bases at V and 0 bases at J; junction bases unmatched: 8. The CDR3 has 18 amino acids. CDR1 is SGHNT and CDR2 is YENEEA in the germline V gene. This CDR3 reads CASSLDWDRERVNTEAFF. The CDR3 DNA reads as TGTGCCAGCAGCTTAGACTGGGACAGGGAAAGGGTGAACACTGAAGCTTTCTTT.

The chain carries TRBV20-1 and TRBJ2-1; 10 bases are a match to TRBD2. Germline V gene data show CDR1 as DFQATT and CDR2 as SNEGSKA (reference sequence). J gave up 14 bases and V 5 bases, and 6 bases lay outside the gene matches. The CDR3 is made up of 11 amino acids. CDR3 region: CSAVGSGREFF. Written as DNA, the CDR3 is TGCAGTGCTGTAGGGAGCGGGAGGGAGTTCTTC.

The genes are TRBV19 and TRBJ1-3; D gene uncertain. This CDR3 spans 11 amino acids. Germline lookup yields CDR1 LNHDA and CDR2 SQIVND (reference sequence). Trimming took off 6 bases at V and 3 bases at J, with 3 bases between the two ends. CDR3 bases: TGTGCCAGTAGGGGTGGAAACACCATATATTTT. It translates to CASRGGNTIYF.

As regards this clone: Other DNA sequences from this sample encode an identical CDR3 as well. The genes are TRBV19 and TRBJ2-7; 8 bases line up with TRBD1. The CDR3 runs 14 residues. V lost 5 bases and J lost 3; bases outside the gene matches: 6. Germline V CDR1 and CDR2: LNHDA, SQIVND (reference sequence). The CDR3 region is CASSAGTGVYEQYF. The CDR3 nucleotides read TGTGCCAGTAGTGCAGGGACAGGAGTCTACGAGCAGTACTTC.

The gene calls are TRBV9 and TRBJ1-6; no clear D gene. With 5 bases removed from V and 5 bases from J, the gap between germline ends came to 5 bases. Per germline, CDR1 SGDLS and CDR2 YYNGEE. The CDR3 has 12 residues. Here the CDR3 DNA reads TGTGCCAGCAGGACGGATAATTCACCCCTCCACTTT. Translating gives CASRTDNSPLHF. The whole variable domain, filled in from reference TRBV9 and TRBJ1-6, reads DSGVTQTPKHLITATGQRVTLRCSPRSGDLSVYWYQQSLDQGLQFLIQYYNGEERAKGNILERFSAQQFPDLHSELNLSSLELGDSALYFCASRTDNSPLHFGNGTRLTVT.

To note about this clone: Other DNA sequences from this sample encode an identical CDR3 as well. J is TRBJ2-7 and V is TRBV20-1, with D maybe TRBD2 (6 bases). V lost 3 bases and J lost 4, with 7 bases in between. Per the germline V gene, CDR1 is DFQATT and CDR2 is SNEGSKA (reference sequence). CDR3 size: 11 residues. CDR3 region: CSARGGYEQYF. The CDR3 nucleotides are TGCAGTGCTAGGGGGGGATACGAGCAGTACTTC.

The chain recombines TRBV21-1 with TRBJ2-4; the tabulated D call, TRBD2, remains unverified against the DNA. TRBV21-1 is a pseudogene segment. There are 17 residues in the CDR3. The CDR3 DNA is TGTGCCAGCAGCAATCGAGGCAAAAAGATGGCCAAAAACATTCAGTACTTC. Protein: CASSNRGKKMAKNIQYF.

This chain connects TRBV19 to TRBJ1-4; D is undetermined. The CDR3 runs to 14 residues. Trimming stripped 3 bases from V and 5 bases from J, with 10 bases between. Germline V lookup: CDR1 LNHDA, CDR2 SQIVND (reference sequence). For the CDR3, the DNA is TGTGCCAGTAGTATCTCGTCGCTAAATGAAAAACTGTTTTTT. Translating gives CASSISSLNEKLFF.

The chain carries TRBV30 and TRBJ1-2; 7 bases map to TRBD1. V trimming: 8 bases; J trimming: 0 bases; junction bases outside the gene matches: 6. The CDR3 extends over 13 amino acids. Per the germline V gene, CDR1 is GTSNPN and CDR2 is SVGIG (reference sequence). This CDR3 reads CAGGQAANYGYTF. The CDR3 DNA reads TGTGCCGGAGGACAGGCGGCTAACTATGGCTACACCTTC.

The chain couples TRBV5-1 to TRBJ2-1, with no clear D. Trimming stripped 4 bases from V and 0 bases from J, with 8 bases between. There are 14 residues in the CDR3. Germline V gene data show CDR1 as SGHRS and CDR2 as YFSETQ. In DNA, the CDR3 is TGCGCCAGCAGCCCCACCAGCTCCTACAATGAGCAGTTCTTC. Protein product: CASSPTSSYNEQFF.

V and J are TRBV30 and TRBJ1-1, with D possibly TRBD1 on 5 matching bases. V lost 2 bases to trimming and J lost 4 bases, with 11 bases between them. This CDR3 spans 13 amino acids. Germline V CDR1 and CDR2: GTSNPN, SVGIG (reference sequence). CDR3 residues: CAWSRQSATEAFF. DNA of the CDR3: TGTGCCTGGAGTCGACAGAGCGCCACTGAAGCTTTCTTT.

The chain joins TRBV27 to TRBJ2-1; D not resolved. Germline V gene sequence: CDR1 MNHEY, CDR2 SMNVEV (reference sequence). The length of the CDR3 is 15 residues. V lost 3 bases and J 0 bases, leaving 9 bases between the germline ends. The CDR3 sequence: CASSFSRNSYNEQFF. CDR3 coding DNA: TGTGCCAGCAGTTTTAGCAGGAACTCCTACAATGAGCAGTTCTTC.

This rearrangement joins TRBV20-1 to TRBJ1-2; D is perhaps TRBD1 (5 bases). The CDR3 is 16 residues long. The V gene's germline CDR1 is DFQATT and CDR2 SNEGSKA (reference sequence). With 3 bases removed from V and 8 bases from J, the gap between germline ends came to 25 bases. The chain's CDR3 is CSASTHWEPGRLGYTF. In DNA, the CDR3 is TGCAGTGCTAGTACCCACTGGGAACCGGGACGGCTGGGCTACACCTTC.

The rearrangement links TRBV9 to TRBJ1-2, with 7 bases aligning to TRBD1. The CDR3 is made up of 15 amino acids. The germline V gene has CDR1 SGDLS and CDR2 YYNGEE. The trim removed 7 bases at V and 4 bases at J, leaving 13 bases unmatched. CDR3 coding DNA: TGTGCCAGCTCAAAAGGGGACAGTATGGGCTATGGCTACACCTTC. Its protein is CASSKGDSMGYGYTF. Full variable domain (outside the CDR3, taken from reference TRBV9 and TRBJ1-2): DSGVTQTPKHLITATGQRVTLRCSPRSGDLSVYWYQQSLDQGLQFLIQYYNGEERAKGNILERFSAQQFPDLHSELNLSSLELGDSALYFCASSKGDSMGYGYTFGSGTRLTVV.